The 12 T cell receptor beta chains in this list originate from one sample, sequenced in a study of cytomegalovirus exposure and HLA in healthy donors. The PCR was carried out with 60 Vbeta primers and 13 Jbeta primers. Clones were sequenced by immunoSEQ multiplex PCR, and TCRdb holds only the in-frame ones, with some missing. The sample lists approximately 85,000 clones, about four fifths occurring once. Sequencing was carried out using PBMCs. The receptors were gathered from a man aged 45-65 years in good health and CMV-seropositive.

The chain is built from TRBV6-1 and TRBJ1-2; D perhaps matches TRBD1 (6 bases). Germline V gene lookup returns CDR1 MNHNS and CDR2 SASEGT. With 6 bases removed from V and 8 bases from J, the gap between germline ends came to 22 bases. CDR3 size: 15 residues. CDR3 sequence reads: CASRGFAGEVKGYTF. The DNA of the CDR3 is TGTGCCAGCAGGGGGTTCGCAGGGGAAGTTAAAGGCTACACCTTC.

The chain joins TRBV7-9 to TRBJ2-5; 9 positions agree with TRBD2. CDR1 SEHNR and CDR2 FQNEAQ come from the germline V gene (reference sequence). The CDR3 extends over 15 amino acids. Losses at the gene ends were 5 bases for V and 5 bases for J; bases not matched to a gene: 9. The CDR3 region has the DNA TGTGCCAGCAGCCAGGGACTAGCTAATTACGAGACCCAGTACTTC. Translation: CASSQGLANYETQYF.

This clone was recorded only once. The J gene is TRBJ2-1, the V gene TRBV19; TRBD1 matches at 7 bases. J was trimmed by 5 bases and V by 6 bases; bases with no gene match: 7. Looked up from germline, CDR1 is LNHDA and CDR2 is SQIVND (reference sequence). There are 14 residues in the CDR3. CDR3 sequence: CASSRTGSNNEQFF. Here the CDR3 DNA reads TGTGCCAGTAGCAGGACAGGTTCTAACAATGAGCAGTTCTTC.

This rearrangement joins TRBV6-1 to TRBJ1-1; no clear D. This CDR3 is 13 amino acids long. Trimming took off 6 bases at V and 2 bases at J, with 10 bases between the two ends. Germline-derived CDR1 and CDR2 are MNHNS and SASEGT. CDR3 region: CASSLQRNTEAFF. In nucleotides, the CDR3 is TGTGCCAGCAGCTTACAGAGAAACACTGAAGCTTTCTTT.

The chain is built from TRBV5-1 and TRBJ1-1; 8 bases fit TRBD1. The CDR3 length is 15 residues. The germline V gene has CDR1 SGHRS and CDR2 YFSETQ. J was trimmed by 1 base and V by 2 bases; bases with no gene match: 4. The CDR3 nucleotides are TGCGCCAGCAGCTTACAGGGGGGGGAGAACACTGAAGCTTTCTTT. The encoded protein is CASSLQGGENTEAFF.

V usage is TRBV5-1 and J usage is TRBJ1-1; maybe TRBD1 (6 bases). The CDR3 has 11 residues. Trimming removed 4 bases at V and 8 bases at J, with 9 bases between. Germline lookup yields CDR1 SGHRS and CDR2 YFSETQ. In DNA form, the CDR3 reads TGCGCCAGCAGCGAGGACAGAGAAGCTTTCTTT. This encodes CASSEDREAFF.

This chain joins TRBV9 and TRBJ2-7; perhaps TRBD1 as D (5 bases). The V gene lost 0 bases and the J gene lost 7 bases, with 11 bases spanning the gap. This CDR3 region has 13 residues. Germline V gene data show CDR1 as SGDLS and CDR2 as YYNGEE. The CDR3 DNA is TGTGCCAGCAGCGTAGAACCAGGGCGAGAGCAGTACTTC. This gives the protein CASSVEPGREQYF.

Remarks on this clone: Other nucleotide sequences from this sample produce the same CDR3. V and J are TRBV5-6 and TRBJ2-1; perhaps TRBD1 as D (5 bases). Trimming pared 2 bases from V and 11 bases from J, leaving 14 bases between. CDR1 and CDR2 from the germline V gene are SGHDT and YYEEEE. CDR3 length: 13 residues. The CDR3 loop reads CASSLGVRPQQFF. In nucleotides, the CDR3 is TGTGCCAGCAGCTTAGGGGTCCGGCCACAGCAGTTCTTC.

Concerning this clone itself: Germline and junction disagree at one end, which may indicate a read error. The chain employs TRBV7-9 and TRBJ2-1; possibly TRBD2 for D (5 bases). The CDR3 is 15 residues long. The germline V gene has CDR1 SEHNR and CDR2 FQNEAQ (reference sequence). CDR3 amino acids: CSSSLADPSIIEQFF. The CDR3 region has the DNA TGTTCCAGCAGCTTAGCTGATCCTAGCATTATTGAGCAGTTCTTC.

This sequence joins TRBV7-2 and TRBJ1-6; no clear D gene. The CDR3 consists of 13 residues. Germline V gives CDR1 SGHTA, CDR2 FQGNSA. V lost 5 bases and J 8 bases, leaving 10 bases between the germline ends. Here the CDR3 reads CASSPPGYSPLHF. DNA for the CDR3: TGTGCCAGCAGCCCCCCCGGTTATTCACCCCTCCACTTT.

The chain carries TRBV10-3 and TRBJ1-1; 9 bases align to TRBD1. Per the germline V gene, CDR1 is ENHRY and CDR2 is SYGVKD. V was clipped by 5 bases and J by 1 base; unmatched bases: 8. CDR3 length: 16 amino acids. The CDR3 nucleotides are TGTGCCATCAGTCCCGGGACAGGGTTGAGGAACACTGAAGCTTTCTTT. This encodes CAISPGTGLRNTEAFF.

J is TRBJ2-2 and V is TRBV5-5; the match to TRBD2 covers 9 bases. J was trimmed by 1 base and V by 1 base; bases with no gene match: 2. CDR1 and CDR2 (germline): SGHKS, YYEKEE (reference sequence). The CDR3 covers 16 residues. The CDR3 sequence is CASSLIAGENTGELFF. CDR3 DNA sequence: TGTGCCAGCAGCTTGATAGCGGGAGAGAACACCGGGGAGCTGTTTTTT.